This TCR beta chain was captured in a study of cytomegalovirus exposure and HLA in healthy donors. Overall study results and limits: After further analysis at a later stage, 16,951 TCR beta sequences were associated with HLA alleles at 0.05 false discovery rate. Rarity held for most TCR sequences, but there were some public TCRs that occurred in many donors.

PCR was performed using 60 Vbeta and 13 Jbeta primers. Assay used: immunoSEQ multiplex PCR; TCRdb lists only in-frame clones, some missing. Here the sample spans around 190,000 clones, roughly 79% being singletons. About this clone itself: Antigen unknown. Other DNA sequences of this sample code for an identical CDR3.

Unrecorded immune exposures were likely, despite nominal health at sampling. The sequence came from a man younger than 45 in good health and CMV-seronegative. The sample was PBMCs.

CDR3 in DNA: TGCGCCAGCAGCTTGGAGGGAGGGAGCAATCAGCCCCAGCATTTT. It is translated as CASSLEGGSNQPQHF. The J gene is TRBJ1-5, the V gene TRBV5-1; D uncertain. The CDR3 is 15 residues long. Germline V gives CDR1 SGHRS, CDR2 YFSETQ. Between the trimmed V and J ends, which lost 0 bases and 1 base, there was a span of 8 bases. The full variable domain, its missing parts supplied by reference TRBV5-1 and TRBJ1-5, is KAGVTQTPRYLIKTRGQQVTLSCSPISGHRSVSWYQQTPGQGLQFLFEYFSETQRNKGNFPGRFSGRQFSNSRSEMNVSTLELGDSALYLCASSLEGGSNQPQHFGDGTRLSIL.